This T cell receptor beta chain was captured in a study of OX40 agonist ivuxolimab in advanced cancers. Study summary: Ivuxolimab, an antibody that agonizes OX40 (CD134), was administered to the patients.

Profiled with immunoSEQ multiplex PCR; TCRdb holds only in-frame clones, not every one. The sample records more than 45,000 clones, about nine tenths being singletons. General study results and limits: Among expanded peripheral T cells, antigen specificity went undetermined.

Points on this clone: The antigen is not known.

This CDR3 spans 16 amino acids. The ends were cut back, 5 bases at V and 0 bases at J, with 17 bases in the middle. The germline gives CDR1 SGHVS, CDR2 FQNEAQ. The sequence derives from an adult with an advanced solid tumor such as melanoma, head and neck, liver or kidney cancer. The sample was CD4+ or CD8+ T cells sorted from blood, taken in a trial of the OX40 agonist ivuxolimab. This chain connects TRBV7-8 to TRBJ2-7, with D hard to call. CDR3 region: CASSTDVRISSYEQYF. Here the CDR3 DNA reads TGTGCCAGCAGCACCGACGTTCGTATCAGCTCCTACGAGCAGTACTTC.